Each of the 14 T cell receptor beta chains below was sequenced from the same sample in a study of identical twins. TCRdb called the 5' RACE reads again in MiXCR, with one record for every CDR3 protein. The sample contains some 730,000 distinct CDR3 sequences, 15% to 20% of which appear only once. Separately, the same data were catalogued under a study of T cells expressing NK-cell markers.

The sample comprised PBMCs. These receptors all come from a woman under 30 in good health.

The chain's CDR3 is CASSFDRRYKMNTEAFF. The CDR3 nucleotides read TGCGCCAGCAGTTTTGACAGACGGTATAAGATGAACACTGAAGCTTTCTTT. The chain has TRBV5-1 and TRBJ1-1; TRBD1 might be the D (5 bases). The V end was cut by 5 bases, the J end by 0 bases, with 20 bases between. The V gene's germline CDR1 is SGHRS and CDR2 YFSETQ. This CDR3 has 17 amino acids.

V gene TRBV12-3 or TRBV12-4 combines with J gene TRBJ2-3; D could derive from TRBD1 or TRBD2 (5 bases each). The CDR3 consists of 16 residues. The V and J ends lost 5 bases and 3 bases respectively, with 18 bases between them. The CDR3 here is CASSRWPGAGTDTQYF. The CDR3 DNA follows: TGTGCCAGCAGTAGGTGGCCCGGGGCCGGGACAGATACGCAGTATTTT.

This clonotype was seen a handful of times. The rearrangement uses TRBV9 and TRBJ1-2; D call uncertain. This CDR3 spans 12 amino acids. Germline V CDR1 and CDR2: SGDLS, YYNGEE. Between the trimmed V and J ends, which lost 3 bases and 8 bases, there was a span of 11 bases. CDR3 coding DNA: TGTGCCAGCAGCGCCACTCAATGGGGCTACACCTTC. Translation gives CASSATQWGYTF.

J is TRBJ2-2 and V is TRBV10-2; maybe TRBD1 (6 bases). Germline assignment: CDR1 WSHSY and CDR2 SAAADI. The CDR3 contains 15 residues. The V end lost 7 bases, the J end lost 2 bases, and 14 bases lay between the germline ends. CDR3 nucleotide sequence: TGCGCCAGCATGGGGGCGGTCGGCAACACCGGGGAGCTGTTTTTT. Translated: CASMGAVGNTGELFF.

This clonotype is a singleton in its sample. The CDR3 loop reads CASTRQPETQYF. The CDR3 coding sequence is TGTGCCAGCACCCGACAGCCAGAGACCCAGTACTTC. The rearrangement joins TRBV6-5 to TRBJ2-5; TRBD1 is a possible D gene (5 bases). The CDR3 totals 12 residues. The V and J ends lost 7 bases and 4 bases respectively, with 10 bases between them. Per the germline V gene, CDR1 is MNHEY and CDR2 is SVGAGI.

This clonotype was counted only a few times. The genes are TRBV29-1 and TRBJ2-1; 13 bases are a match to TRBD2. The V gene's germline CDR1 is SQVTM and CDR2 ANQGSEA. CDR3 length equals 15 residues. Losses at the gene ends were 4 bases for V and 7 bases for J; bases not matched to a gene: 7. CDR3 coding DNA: TGCAGCGTTGGGAGGGGGACTAGCGGGAAAAATGAGCAGTTCTTC. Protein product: CSVGRGTSGKNEQFF.

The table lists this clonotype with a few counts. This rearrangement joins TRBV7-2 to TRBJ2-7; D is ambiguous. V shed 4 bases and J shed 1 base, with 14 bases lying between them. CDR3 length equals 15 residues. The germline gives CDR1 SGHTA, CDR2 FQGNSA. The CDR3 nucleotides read TGTGCCAGCAGCTCTACTCCGGTTGTGTCCTACGAGCAGTACTTC. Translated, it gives CASSSTPVVSYEQYF.

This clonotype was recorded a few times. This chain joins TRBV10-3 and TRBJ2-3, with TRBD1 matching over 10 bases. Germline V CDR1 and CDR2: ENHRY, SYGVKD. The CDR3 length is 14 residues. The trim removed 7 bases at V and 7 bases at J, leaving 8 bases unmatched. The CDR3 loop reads CAIMTGTGENTQYF. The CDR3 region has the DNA TGTGCCATCATGACGGGGACAGGGGAGAATACGCAGTATTTT.

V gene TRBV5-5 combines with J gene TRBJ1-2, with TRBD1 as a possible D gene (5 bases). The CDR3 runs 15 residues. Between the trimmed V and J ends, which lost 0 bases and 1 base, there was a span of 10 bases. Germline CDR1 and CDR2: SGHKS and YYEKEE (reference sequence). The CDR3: CASSLGQSNNYGYTF. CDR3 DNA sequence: TGTGCCAGCAGCTTGGGACAGAGTAATAACTATGGCTACACCTTC.

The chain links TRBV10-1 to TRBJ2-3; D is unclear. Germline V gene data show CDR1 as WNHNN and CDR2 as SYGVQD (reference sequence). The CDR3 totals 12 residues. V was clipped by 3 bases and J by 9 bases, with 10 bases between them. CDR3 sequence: CASSDGPKTQYF. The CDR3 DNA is TGCGCCAGCAGTGACGGACCAAAGACGCAGTATTTT.

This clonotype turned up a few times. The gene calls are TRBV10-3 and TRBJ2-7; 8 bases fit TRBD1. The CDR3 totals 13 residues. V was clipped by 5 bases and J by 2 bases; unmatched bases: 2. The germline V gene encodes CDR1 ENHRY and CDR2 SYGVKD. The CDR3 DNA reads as TGTGCCATCAGTCAGACAGGGGCCTACGAGCAGTACTTC. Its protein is CAISQTGAYEQYF.

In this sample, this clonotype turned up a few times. The CDR3 DNA follows: TGTGCCATCAGTGCGACGGCGGGAGAGGGACAAGAGACCCAGTACTTC. Its translation: CAISATAGEGQETQYF. The chain is built from TRBV10-3 and TRBJ2-5, with TRBD2 matching 7 bases. The V gene end was trimmed by 4 bases and the J gene end by 2 bases; junction bases not matched to a gene: 10. CDR1 is ENHRY and CDR2 is SYGVKD in the germline V gene. There are 16 residues in the CDR3.

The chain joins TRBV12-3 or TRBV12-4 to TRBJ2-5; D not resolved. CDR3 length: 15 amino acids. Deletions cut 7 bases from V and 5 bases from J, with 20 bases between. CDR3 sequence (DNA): TGTGCCAGCACCCGCTACTTAGGACGCGCGGAGACCCAGTACTTC. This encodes CASTRYLGRAETQYF.

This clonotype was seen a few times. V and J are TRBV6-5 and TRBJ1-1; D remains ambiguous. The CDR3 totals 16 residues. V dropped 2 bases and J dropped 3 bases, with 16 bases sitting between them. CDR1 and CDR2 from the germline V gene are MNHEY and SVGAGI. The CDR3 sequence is CASSYPPSVKDTEAFF. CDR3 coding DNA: TGTGCCAGCAGTTACCCGCCATCGGTAAAGGACACTGAAGCTTTCTTT.